One sample yielded the 28 T cell receptor beta chains listed below, sequenced in a study of shared clonotypes between healthy human individuals. Clones were sequenced by immunoSEQ multiplex PCR, and TCRdb holds only the in-frame ones, with some missing. The table includes about 2.3 million clones, roughly 93% detected once. Sequencing used naive CD4+ T cells from PBMCs. Indicated subset: CD45RA+ positively selected. The receptors originated from a man aged 18 to 30 in good health. Some clones in this sample may be carry-over from other donors' samples.

This clone occurred a few times. This chain connects TRBV5-1 to TRBJ1-1; D is uncertain. V lost 0 bases, J lost 4 bases, and 7 bases lay in between. This CDR3 spans 13 amino acids. In germline, CDR1 is SGHRS, CDR2 YFSETQ. CDR3 coding DNA: TGCGCCAGCAGCTTGGTCCAGAGCACTGAAGCTTTCTTT. The encoded protein is CASSLVQSTEAFF.

The chain combines TRBV14 with TRBJ2-7; 13 bases are a match to TRBD2. This CDR3 has 16 amino acids. Trimming cost V 5 bases and J 6 bases; bases outside gene matches: 10. Germline-derived CDR1 and CDR2 are SGHDN and FVKESK. The CDR3 sequence is CASSRTLAGGPSEQYF. CDR3 bases: TGTGCCAGCAGCAGAACACTAGCGGGAGGGCCCTCCGAGCAGTACTTC.

With respect to this clone: This specimen includes other DNA sequences encoding the same CDR3. DNA of the CDR3: TGTGCCATCAGTGCGTCCGGGTCCTACGAGCAGTACTTC. Translating it yields CAISASGSYEQYF. The chain joins TRBV10-3 to TRBJ2-5; D not certain. Gene TRBJ2-7 matches the end of the DNA better, so the J call may be wrong. Germline assignment: CDR1 ENHRY and CDR2 SYGVKD. This CDR3 contains 13 residues.

As concerns this clone: Other DNA sequences within the sample encode an identical CDR3. J is TRBJ2-7 and V is TRBV18, with D uncertain. Looked up from germline, CDR1 is KGHSH and CDR2 is LQKENI. The CDR3 is made up of 15 amino acids. The V gene lost 0 bases and the J gene lost 1 base, with 10 bases spanning the gap. The CDR3 loop is CASSPPSLGSYEQYF. CDR3 sequence (DNA): TGTGCCAGCTCACCACCCTCGTTGGGATCCTACGAGCAGTACTTC.

V is TRBV29-1 and J is TRBJ2-5, with D maybe TRBD2 (5 bases). The CDR3 spans 13 residues. Germline CDR1 reads SQVTM; CDR2 reads ANQGSEA. The ends were cut back, 6 bases at V and 1 base at J, with 12 bases in the middle. CDR3 nucleotide sequence: TGCAGCGTCCGAGGCCTAGCCCAAGAGACCCAGTACTTC. Protein sequence: CSVRGLAQETQYF.

This clone was seen a single time. Distinct nucleotide sequences in the sample also encode this CDR3. The chain links TRBV5-1 to TRBJ1-4; D is unclear. V was shortened by 1 base and J by 0 bases, with 7 bases between the two germline ends. This CDR3 contains 15 residues. The germline gives CDR1 SGHRS, CDR2 YFSETQ. The chain's CDR3 is CASSLTGATNEKLFF. DNA of the CDR3: TGCGCCAGCAGCTTGACTGGGGCAACTAATGAAAAACTGTTTTTT.

J is TRBJ1-6 and V is TRBV28; 7 bases line up with TRBD1. Germline trimming cut 8 bases from V and 5 bases from J; bases unmatched to any gene: 9. This CDR3 has 15 residues. CDR1 is MDHEN, CDR2 SYDVKM, per germline. The CDR3 sequence is CASYAGTANNSPLHF. CDR3 bases: TGTGCCAGCTATGCCGGGACAGCTAATAATTCACCCCTCCACTTT.

Details on this clone: This same CDR3 is encoded by further DNA sequences in the sample. V usage is TRBV2 and J usage is TRBJ1-4; 10 positions match TRBD1. The CDR3 consists of 14 residues. The V gene's germline CDR1 is SNHLY and CDR2 FYNNEI. The V gene end was trimmed by 6 bases and the J gene end by 7 bases; junction bases not matched to a gene: 5. CDR3 sequence: CASRGDRGGEKLFF. The CDR3 nucleotides are TGTGCCAGCAGGGGGGACAGGGGAGGTGAAAAACTGTTTTTT.

J is TRBJ1-1 and V is TRBV28, with 7 positions matching TRBD1. The germline gives CDR1 MDHEN, CDR2 SYDVKM. V lost 8 bases and J lost 4; bases outside the gene matches: 13. This CDR3 is 15 amino acids long. The CDR3 DNA is TGTGCCAGCCTTTCGCTTGGGACAGATAGCACTGAAGCTTTCTTT. Protein sequence: CASLSLGTDSTEAFF.

The V call is TRBV5-1, the J call TRBJ1-1; tentative D call: TRBD1 (5 bases). Germline V gene sequence: CDR1 SGHRS, CDR2 YFSETQ. Trimming took 2 bases from V and 0 from J, leaving 11 bases between them. The CDR3 consists of 15 residues. The CDR3 nucleotides are TGCGCCAGCAGCTTTGGAACAGGAATGAACACTGAAGCTTTCTTT. This translates into CASSFGTGMNTEAFF.

The V and J genes are TRBV28 and TRBJ2-7, with 7 positions matching TRBD1. CDR1 and CDR2 (germline): MDHEN, SYDVKM. J was trimmed by 1 base and V by 4 bases; bases with no gene match: 4. The CDR3 contains 14 residues. CDR3: CASSYPGQSYEQYF. CDR3 DNA sequence: TGTGCCAGCAGTTATCCGGGACAGTCCTACGAGCAGTACTTC.

This clone was observed a single time. For the CDR3, the DNA is TGTGCCAGCAGCCCCCGGCCTGGAAACACCATATATTTT. Translation gives CASSPRPGNTIYF. The chain employs TRBV7-3 and TRBJ1-3; D gene unclear. The germline V gene encodes CDR1 SGHTA and CDR2 FQGTGA. V lost 5 bases and J lost 2, with 7 bases in between. CDR3 length: 13 residues.

V and J are TRBV5-5 and TRBJ1-5; a weak D match, TRBD1 (5 bases). Looked up from germline, CDR1 is SGHKS and CDR2 is YYEKEE (reference sequence). CDR3 length: 15 amino acids. V gave up 1 base and J gave up 1 base, with 9 bases separating them. The CDR3 region is CASSLYQGSNQPQHF. The CDR3 bases are TGTGCCAGCAGCTTGTACCAGGGAAGCAATCAGCCCCAGCATTTT. Full variable domain (remainder filled in from reference TRBV5-5 and TRBJ1-5): DAGVTQSPTHLIKTRGQQVTLRCSPISGHKSVSWYQQVLGQGPQFIFQYYEKEERGRGNFPDRFSARQFPNYSSELNVNALLLGDSALYLCASSLYQGSNQPQHFGDGTRLSIL.

CDR3 DNA sequence: TGTGCCAGTAGTATAGAGAAGACAGGGGACTATGGCTACACCTTC. Translating it yields CASSIEKTGDYGYTF. This chain links TRBV19 with TRBJ1-2; 8 nucleotides align to TRBD1. Looked up from germline, CDR1 is LNHDA and CDR2 is SQIVND (reference sequence). V trimming: 0 bases; J trimming: 3 bases; junction bases outside the gene matches: 3. There are 15 residues in the CDR3.

A note on this clone: This sample includes further DNA sequences coding for the same CDR3. The chain couples TRBV25-1 to TRBJ2-7, with D perhaps TRBD2 (6 bases). The V gene lost 5 bases and the J gene lost 0 bases, with 11 bases spanning the gap. Germline V gene lookup returns CDR1 MGHDK and CDR2 SYGVNS. The length of the CDR3 is 14 residues. Here the CDR3 reads CASSRDGSSYEQYF. The DNA of the CDR3 is TGTGCCAGCAGTAGGGACGGGAGCTCCTACGAGCAGTACTTC.

The chain recombines TRBV28 with TRBJ2-1; no reliable D call. Germline V lookup: CDR1 MDHEN, CDR2 SYDVKM. This CDR3 is built from 12 residues. V was pared by 3 bases and J by 13 bases, with 13 bases between. CDR3 amino acids: CASSFAVFHQFF. CDR3 sequence (DNA): TGTGCCAGCAGTTTCGCAGTTTTCCACCAGTTCTTC.

V usage is TRBV11-2 and J usage is TRBJ2-3; possibly TRBD1 or TRBD2 for D (5 bases each). CDR1 and CDR2 from the germline V gene are SGHAT and FQNNGV. This CDR3 comprises 15 residues. Trimming took off 3 bases at V and 6 bases at J, with 16 bases between the two ends. Written as DNA, the CDR3 is TGTGCCAGCAGCTTGGGCCCGACCTGGGGGGATACGCAGTATTTT. It translates to CASSLGPTWGDTQYF.

The table lists this clone with a few counts. The chain employs TRBV28 and TRBJ1-1; D gene unclear. Germline lookup yields CDR1 MDHEN and CDR2 SYDVKM. Trimming removed 7 bases from V and 2 bases from J, with 17 bases in between. The CDR3 loop spans 15 amino acids. CDR3 amino acids: CASIPPKGGNTEAFF. The CDR3 DNA sequence: TGTGCCAGCATCCCTCCGAAGGGTGGAAACACTGAAGCTTTCTTT.

The rearrangement uses TRBV5-1 and TRBJ1-2; unclear D gene. The length of the CDR3 is 13 residues. Germline V CDR1 and CDR2: SGHRS, YFSETQ. V lost 4 bases and J 4 bases, leaving 11 bases between the germline ends. DNA of the CDR3: TGCGCCAGCAGCCTAAATTATTTCTATGGCTACACCTTC. Its translation is CASSLNYFYGYTF.

The chain employs TRBV28 and TRBJ2-7, with TRBD1 as a possible D gene (5 bases). The CDR3 runs to 15 residues. Germline-derived CDR1 and CDR2 are MDHEN and SYDVKM. The V end was cut by 5 bases, the J end by 2 bases, with 16 bases between. The CDR3 loop is CASSPRTKLTYEQYF. The CDR3 DNA is TGTGCCAGCAGTCCGCGGACAAAATTAACCTACGAGCAGTACTTC.

This chain joins TRBV19 and TRBJ1-2; D unclear. Germline V CDR1 and CDR2: LNHDA, SQIVND (reference sequence). CDR3 length: 17 amino acids. Trimming shortened V by 3 bases and J by 4 bases, and 21 bases separated the two germline ends. The CDR3 spells CASSILSGPSLPYGYTF. The CDR3 bases are TGTGCCAGTAGTATTTTAAGCGGGCCAAGCTTACCCTATGGCTACACCTTC.

V usage is TRBV28 and J usage is TRBJ2-7; either TRBD1 or TRBD2 may supply D (5 bases each). The CDR3 is 13 amino acids. From germline, CDR1 is MDHEN and CDR2 SYDVKM. V lost 6 bases and J lost 0, with 9 bases in between. CDR3 protein: CASRDGTSYEQYF. Written as DNA, the CDR3 is TGTGCCAGCAGGGATGGGACCTCCTACGAGCAGTACTTC.

The chain couples TRBV21-1 to TRBJ2-1; TRBD1 is taken as the D call from the table, unchecked against the DNA. TRBV21-1 is recorded as a pseudogene. This CDR3 is 15 amino acids long. The CDR3 bases are TGTGCCAGCAGCAAAGTAATGGACAGTTACAATGAGCAGTTCTTC. Its translation: CASSKVMDSYNEQFF.

The sample holds a few counts of this clone. The CDR3 is CASSLSAVQNTEAFF. CDR3 DNA: TGTGCCAGCAGCTTGTCGGCTGTCCAAAACACTGAAGCTTTCTTT. J is TRBJ1-1 and V is TRBV7-3; D is unclear. CDR3 length: 15 amino acids. The germline CDR1 and CDR2 sequences are SGHTA and FQGTGA. The V end lost 3 bases, the J end lost 2 bases, and 13 bases lay between the germline ends.

V usage is TRBV11-2 and J usage is TRBJ1-5, with unresolved D. Per germline, CDR1 SGHAT and CDR2 FQNNGV. CDR3 size: 12 residues. V was shortened by 3 bases and J by 7 bases, with 7 bases between the two germline ends. For the CDR3, the DNA is TGTGCCAGCAGCTTCTCCGGACAGCCCCAGCATTTT. Its protein product is CASSFSGQPQHF. Drawing the rest from reference TRBV11-2 and TRBJ1-5, the complete variable domain is EAGVAQSPRYKIIEKRQSVAFWCNPISGHATLYWYQQILGQGPKLLIQFQNNGVVDDSQLPKDRFSAERLKGVDSTLKIQPAKLEDSAVYLCASSFSGQPQHFGDGTRLSIL.

The chain employs TRBV2 and TRBJ2-7; D possibly corresponds to TRBD2 (7 bases). Germline assignment: CDR1 SNHLY and CDR2 FYNNEI. The CDR3 is 15 residues long. V lost 6 bases and J 3 bases, leaving 18 bases between the germline ends. CDR3 sequence: CASRSLRGGGYEQYF. Here the CDR3 DNA reads TGTGCCAGCAGATCCCTAAGGGGGGGAGGCTACGAGCAGTACTTC. Complete variable domain (other parts from reference TRBV2 and TRBJ2-7): EPEVTQTPSHQVTQMGQEVILRCVPISNHLYFYWYRQILGQKVEFLVSFYNNEISEKSEIFDDQFSVERPDGSNFTLKIRSTKLEDSAMYFCASRSLRGGGYEQYFGPGTRLTVT.

V and J are TRBV18 and TRBJ1-2; a weak D match, TRBD1 (5 bases). Germline V gene data show CDR1 as KGHSH and CDR2 as LQKENI. The CDR3 contains 14 residues. V lost 0 bases, J lost 7 bases, and 12 bases lay in between. The CDR3 bases are TGTGCCAGCTCACCACCGAGGGGCTGGAGTGGCTACACCTTC. This gives the protein CASSPPRGWSGYTF.

This chain uses TRBV7-2 with TRBJ2-1; 9 nucleotides agree with TRBD2. The germline V gene encodes CDR1 SGHTA and CDR2 FQGNSA. V shed 1 base, J shed 3 bases, and the junction held 13 bases outside the gene matches. The CDR3 runs to 19 residues. CDR3 coding DNA: TGTGCCAGCAGCTTAGGGGCTAGCGGGACCTACTCTTTCTACAATGAGCAGTTCTTC. Translating gives CASSLGASGTYSFYNEQFF.